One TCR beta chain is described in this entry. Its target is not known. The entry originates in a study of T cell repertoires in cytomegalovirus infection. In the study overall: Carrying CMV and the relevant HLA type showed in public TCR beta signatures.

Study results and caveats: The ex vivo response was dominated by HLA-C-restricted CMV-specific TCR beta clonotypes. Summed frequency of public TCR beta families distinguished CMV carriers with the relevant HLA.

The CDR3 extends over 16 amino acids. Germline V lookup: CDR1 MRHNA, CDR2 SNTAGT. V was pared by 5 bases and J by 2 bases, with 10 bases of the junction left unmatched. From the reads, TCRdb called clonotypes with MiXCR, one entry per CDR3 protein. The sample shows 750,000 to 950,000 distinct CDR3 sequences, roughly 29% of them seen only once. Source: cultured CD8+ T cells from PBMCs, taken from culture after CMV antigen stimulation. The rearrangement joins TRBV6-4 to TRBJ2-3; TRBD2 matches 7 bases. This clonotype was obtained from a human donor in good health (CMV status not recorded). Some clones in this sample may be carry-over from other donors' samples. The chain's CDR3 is CASSPLAGEVTDTQYF. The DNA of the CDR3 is TGTGCCAGCAGTCCTCTCGCGGGGGAGGTCACAGATACGCAGTATTTT.